This T cell receptor (beta chain) was obtained from a study of T cells after yellow fever vaccination. Whole-study results and caveats: Repertoires sorted by FACS could include abundant clonotypes that are contaminants from the bulk population. Weaker, the secondary response had a peak occurring faster, on day 5 versus 15. Some clonotypes, a small share, were shared between CD4 and CD8 compartments.

Template switching by 5'RACE produced TCR cDNA, adding a universal primer site and UMIs. MiXCR was run by TCRdb on the 5' RACE reads, yielding one entry per CDR3 protein. Among about 360,000 distinct CDR3 sequences listed, 6.2% were seen once. Of note for this clonotype: What it recognizes is unknown.

The CDR3 consists of 14 residues. Germline loops: CDR1 LGHNA, CDR2 YSLEER. The V end was cut by 0 bases, the J end by 3 bases, with 5 bases between. The rearrangement joins TRBV4-3 to TRBJ2-2; D unresolved. This receptor was taken from a young man who received the YFV17D yellow fever vaccine. Sequenced material: PBMCs, taken 5 days after the yellow fever booster vaccination. The CDR3 region is CASSQDRYTGELFF. CDR3 DNA: TGCGCCAGCAGCCAAGATAGGTACACCGGGGAGCTGTTTTTT.